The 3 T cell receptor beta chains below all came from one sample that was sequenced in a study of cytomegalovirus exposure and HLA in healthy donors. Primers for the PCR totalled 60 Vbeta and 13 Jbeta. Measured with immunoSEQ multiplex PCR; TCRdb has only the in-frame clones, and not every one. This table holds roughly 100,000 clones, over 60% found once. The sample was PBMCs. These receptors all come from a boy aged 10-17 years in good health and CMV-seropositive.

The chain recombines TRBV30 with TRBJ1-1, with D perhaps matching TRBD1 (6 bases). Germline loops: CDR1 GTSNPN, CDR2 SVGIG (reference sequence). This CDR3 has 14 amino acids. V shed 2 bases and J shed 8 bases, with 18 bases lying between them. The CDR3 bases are TGTGCCTGGAGTTCCACAGGGATTTCGGGAGAAGCTTTCTTT. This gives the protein CAWSSTGISGEAFF.

The CDR3 region is CASSLTGDFGYTF. CDR3 DNA: TGCGCCAGCAGCCTGACCGGGGATTTCGGCTACACCTTC. This chain uses TRBV5-1 with TRBJ1-2, with D unresolved. Trimming took 4 bases from V and 8 from J, leaving 15 bases between them. Germline CDR1 and CDR2: SGHRS and YFSETQ. The CDR3 totals 13 residues. Full variable domain (missing parts from reference TRBV5-1 and TRBJ1-2): KAGVTQTPRYLIKTRGQQVTLSCSPISGHRSVSWYQQTPGQGLQFLFEYFSETQRNKGNFPGRFSGRQFSNSRSEMNVSTLELGDSALYLCASSLTGDFGYTFGSGTRLTVV.

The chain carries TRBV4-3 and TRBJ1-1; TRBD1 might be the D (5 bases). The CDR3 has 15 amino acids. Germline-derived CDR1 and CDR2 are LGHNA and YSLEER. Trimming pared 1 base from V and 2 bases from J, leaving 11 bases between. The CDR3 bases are TGCGCCAGCAGCCAAGGGTCCAGGGCTAACACTGAAGCTTTCTTT. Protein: CASSQGSRANTEAFF.